This TCR beta chain was identified during a study of yellow fever vaccine responses in identical twins (dated by TCRdb to the late 2010s). Looking at the study overall: In the study, vaccine-responding T cell clones were precisely tracked in identical twins.

Library generation was performed with RT-PCR. TCRdb shows the sequencer as Illumina HiSeq 2500. The raw public data were reprocessed by TCRdb itself: fastp quality trimming at Q25, MiXCR clonotype calling, in-frame beta chains only. Rows matching on CDR3 protein sequence are summarized as one entry with the most common DNA and genes. This sample is represented by several hundred distinct CDR3 sequences; 61% of them were singletons. Approximately 20% of the sample comes from the top ten. About this clonotype itself: Its antigen target is currently unknown. Within one base of it there is no much larger clone, and no base qualities were kept.

A distance of 5 bases separates the germline ends of V and J, which lose 4 bases and 4 bases respectively. The cysteine opens and the phenylalanine closes a CDR3 of 12 amino acids. Just CDR3 DNA is preserved here, 36 bases in frame from base 1. The germline V gene yields MGHRA for CDR1 and YSYEKL for CDR2. The research as a whole found: According to the authors, in identical twins the way T cells responded to vaccination appeared partly convergent and partly personalized.

Here the sequenced sample was T cells from blood (PBMCs), unsorted or a sorted subset (not recorded which), taken before or after yellow fever vaccination (not recorded which). The receptor's source is a female donor who received the yellow fever vaccine. Rearrangement joined TRBV4-1 to TRBJ2-1, with the D gene not clear enough to name. CDR3 protein: CASSRPYNEQFF. The base sequence is TGCGCCAGCAGCCGACCTTACAATGAGCAGTTCTTC.